The text below deals with one T cell receptor (beta chain). Its antigen is not known. The sample belongs to a study of CD8 T cells in ankylosing spondylitis. The CDR3 contains 15 residues. CDR1 is SGHVS, CDR2 FQNEAQ, per germline. The J segment lost 4 bases and the V segment lost 1 base, leaving 6 bases of the junction unmatched. TCR beta libraries were made by quantitative 5'-RACE with molecular barcodes. Each CDR3 protein is one row after TCRdb ran MiXCR on the 5' RACE reads. The repertoire holds 200,000 to 250,000 distinct CDR3 sequences, with about 18% as singletons. Study-wide findings and caveats: Those disease-linked clones were CD8+; they were also relatively rare in peripheral blood. Blood from ankylosing spondylitis patients appeared to carry a characteristic roughly 8-variant TCR beta motif. Within matched ankylosing spondylitis synovial fluid, disease-linked clones were reportedly significantly enriched.

The sequencing sample was made of blood, either unsorted or a sorted T cell fraction (not recorded which). This TCR was sampled from a male donor with ankylosing spondylitis. The V call is TRBV7-8, the J call TRBJ2-5; 7 bases fit TRBD2. The chain's CDR3 is CASSLERDLGETQYF. CDR3 nucleotides: TGTGCCAGCAGCTTAGAGCGGGACCTCGGAGAGACCCAGTACTTC.